The rows below give T cell receptor beta chains drawn from one sample of a study of identical twins. Using its own MiXCR run on the 5' RACE reads, TCRdb lists one record per CDR3 protein. The sample has about 720,000 distinct CDR3 sequences, 18% seen once. Separately, the same data were catalogued under a study of T cells expressing NK-cell markers.

What was sequenced was PBMCs. Receptors were obtained from a woman between 18 and 29 years old in good health. Both conserved end residues are part of each CDR3. The D gene is left open where the match is weak. Clone size is not always given. Where it is, it says once, few, many or a class for expanded clones.

few	.	TRBV20-1	TRBJ2-7	CSARGTGISYEQYF	TGCAGTGCAAGGGGGACGGGGATCTCCTACGAGCAGTACTTC
few	.	TRBV18	TRBJ2-1	CASSPRYEQFF	TGTGCCAGCTCACCCCGGTATGAGCAGTTCTTC
.	.	TRBV15	TRBJ1-4	CATSSPAGKLFF	TGTGCCACCAGCAGCCCCGCGGGGAAACTGTTTTTT
.	TRBD1	TRBV20-1	TRBJ2-7	CSARQGARYEQYF	TGCAGTGCTAGACAGGGGGCGAGATACGAGCAGTACTTC
few	.	TRBV7-9	TRBJ1-6	CASSSPRSGSPLHF	TGTGCCAGCAGCTCCCCCCGGTCGGGATCACCCCTCCACTTT
few	TRBD2	TRBV5-1	TRBJ2-1	CASSLPGTSNNEQFF	TGCGCCAGCAGCCTCCCCGGGACTAGCAACAATGAGCAGTTCTTC
.	.	TRBV14	TRBJ2-5	CASSQVIGSGTQYF	TGTGCCAGCAGCCAAGTTATAGGGAGTGGGACCCAGTACTTC
.	.	TRBV20-1	TRBJ1-5	CSASQRVGNQPQHF	TGCAGTGCTAGCCAGCGGGTAGGCAATCAGCCCCAGCATTTT
.	.	TRBV12-3/TRBV12-4	TRBJ1-2	CASSLSPQGYTF	TGTGCCAGCAGTTTATCCCCCCAGGGCTACACCTTC
few	.	TRBV18	TRBJ1-1	CASSPLDLNTEAFF	TGTGCCAGCTCACCATTGGACCTGAACACTGAAGCTTTCTTT
few	.	TRBV2	TRBJ1-5	CASSVEADNQPQHF	TGTGCCAGCAGTGTAGAGGCAGACAATCAGCCCCAGCATTTT
few	.	TRBV6-2/TRBV6-3	TRBJ2-7	CASRTILRTPSYEQYF	TGTGCCAGCAGGACCATACTACGCACGCCTTCCTACGAGCAGTACTTC
few	.	TRBV4-3	TRBJ2-7	CASSQDTYKLMGEQYF	TGCGCCAGCAGCCAAGATACTTATAAGCTAATGGGAGAGCAGTACTTC
.	.	TRBV7-9	TRBJ2-7	CASSMDRWRDFYEQYF	TGTGCCAGCAGCATGGACAGGTGGAGGGATTTCTACGAGCAGTACTTC
.	TRBD2	TRBV20-1	TRBJ2-5	CSAPRTSGRLGTQYF	TGCAGTGCCCCTAGGACTAGCGGTCGGTTGGGGACCCAGTACTTC
once	.	TRBV2	TRBJ2-7	CASRSGKTYEQYF	TGTGCCAGCAGGTCAGGGAAAACGTACGAGCAGTACTTC
.	TRBD2	TRBV29-1	TRBJ2-1	CSVVSSGSLREQFF	TGCAGCGTTGTATCTAGCGGGAGCCTAAGGGAGCAGTTCTTC
many	TRBD1	TRBV10-3	TRBJ1-5	CAISGTTGTGQPQHF	TGTGCCATCAGTGGAACGACAGGGACTGGTCAGCCCCAGCATTTT
.	.	TRBV6-6	TRBJ1-4	CASRSLGKLFF	TGTGCCAGCAGATCGTTGGGAAAACTGTTTTTT
.	.	TRBV11-2	TRBJ1-1	CASSHRTTGTEAFF	TGTGCCAGCAGCCACCGGACAACGGGCACTGAAGCTTTCTTT
few	.	TRBV27	TRBJ2-1	CASSPHDLYNEQFF	TGTGCCAGCAGCCCCCACGACTTATACAATGAGCAGTTCTTC
.	TRBD2	TRBV18	TRBJ2-1	CASSGGLAGSYEQFF	TGTGCCAGCTCAGGCGGACTAGCGGGATCTTATGAGCAGTTCTTC
.	.	TRBV6-5	TRBJ1-6	CASSYSSDNSPLHF	TGTGCCAGCAGTTACTCGTCGGATAATTCACCCCTCCACTTT
.	TRBD1	TRBV7-2	TRBJ2-5	CASSFRTGIQETQYF	TGTGCCAGCAGCTTCCGGACAGGAATACAAGAGACCCAGTACTTC
few	.	TRBV6-5	TRBJ2-3	CASSYSPRVFTDTQYF	TGTGCCAGCAGTTACTCGCCCAGGGTGTTCACAGATACGCAGTATTTT
.	TRBD2	TRBV5-1	TRBJ2-7	CASSELAGVGEQYF	TGCGCCAGCAGCGAACTAGCGGGGGTGGGAGAGCAGTACTTC
.	.	TRBV7-8	TRBJ2-5	CASSFEAHAQETQYF	TGTGCCAGCAGCTTTGAAGCCCATGCCCAAGAGACCCAGTACTTC
.	.	TRBV7-9	TRBJ1-2	CASSWGRGGKNGYTF	TGTGCCAGCAGTTGGGGTCGGGGCGGGAAAAATGGCTACACCTTC
.	.	TRBV20-1	TRBJ1-6	CSARDWESELHF	TGCAGTGCTAGAGATTGGGAATCCGAGCTCCACTTT
.	TRBD1	TRBV10-3	TRBJ2-2	CAISGQGALAGELFF	TGTGCCATCAGTGGACAGGGGGCTCTCGCCGGGGAGCTGTTTTTT
few	.	TRBV10-3	TRBJ2-3	CATRGLQGNTDTQYF	TGTGCCACCAGGGGCCTACAGGGAAACACAGATACGCAGTATTTT
few	.	TRBV20-1	TRBJ2-7	CSARDLYMGTRNYEQYF	TGCAGTGCTAGAGATCTGTATATGGGGACACGGAACTACGAGCAGTACTTC
.	.	TRBV12-3/TRBV12-4	TRBJ1-4	CASSPGTETEKLFF	TGTGCCAGCAGTCCCGGGACGGAGACCGAAAAACTGTTTTTT
.	.	TRBV6-1	TRBJ1-1	CASPTIRGKAFF	TGTGCCAGCCCTACAATCCGGGGGAAAGCTTTCTTT
.	TRBD2	TRBV25-1	TRBJ2-2	CASSEASGDTGELFF	TGTGCCAGCAGTGAAGCCAGCGGGGACACCGGGGAGCTGTTTTTT
few	.	TRBV18	TRBJ2-7	CASSLQYPYEQYF	TGTGCCAGCTCACTACAGTACCCCTACGAGCAGTACTTC
.	.	TRBV5-1	TRBJ1-2	CASGEQGHGFGYTF	TGCGCCAGCGGGGAACAGGGTCACGGCTTTGGCTACACCTTC
.	.	TRBV20-1	TRBJ2-1	CSARDSGSGSILGEQFF	TGCAGTGCTAGGGATTCCGGTTCGGGGTCCATCTTAGGCGAGCAGTTCTTC
.	.	TRBV12-3/TRBV12-4	TRBJ2-7	CASSRTSFYEQYF	TGTGCCAGCAGCAGAACTAGTTTCTACGAGCAGTACTTC
few	.	TRBV20-1	TRBJ1-2	CSLSTGTPYGYTF	TGCAGTCTGTCGACCGGGACCCCCTATGGCTACACCTTC
.	TRBD1	TRBV27	TRBJ2-7	CASSWTGGVYEQYF	TGTGCCAGCAGCTGGACAGGGGGAGTATATGAGCAGTACTTC
few	.	TRBV24-1	TRBJ2-2	CATSQNTGELFF	TGTGCCACCAGTCAAAACACCGGGGAGCTGTTTTTT
.	.	TRBV6-2/TRBV6-3	TRBJ2-1	CASSRPRVEQFF	TGTGCCAGCAGCCGCCCCCGGGTTGAGCAGTTCTTC
many	TRBD2	TRBV12-3/TRBV12-4	TRBJ2-7	CASSYGLAGRYEQYF	TGTGCCAGCAGTTACGGACTAGCGGGAAGATACGAGCAGTACTTC
.	TRBD2	TRBV12-3/TRBV12-4	TRBJ2-1	CASSFGLAHNEQFF	TGTGCCAGCAGCTTCGGACTAGCACACAATGAGCAGTTCTTC
few	.	TRBV4-3	TRBJ2-3	CASSHRTTDTQYF	TGCGCCAGCAGCCACCGGACTACAGATACGCAGTATTTT
few	TRBD1	TRBV12-3/TRBV12-4	TRBJ1-4	CASSLTGGADNEKLFF	TGTGCCAGCAGTCTGACAGGGGGCGCCGATAATGAAAAACTGTTTTTT
.	.	TRBV6-1	TRBJ2-7	CASREAETYEQYF	TGTGCCAGCAGGGAAGCGGAAACTTACGAGCAGTACTTC
.	.	TRBV5-1	TRBJ2-7	CASSDSGHSSYEQYF	TGCGCCAGCAGCGACTCGGGACACAGCTCCTACGAGCAGTACTTC
.	TRBD2	TRBV5-6	TRBJ2-1	CASSLGRGVRNEQFF	TGTGCCAGCAGCTTGGGGCGGGGGGTCCGGAATGAGCAGTTCTTC
.	.	TRBV7-2	TRBJ1-2	CASSVRTGAPLYGYTF	TGTGCCAGCAGCGTCCGGACGGGAGCACCCCTCTATGGCTACACCTTC